This TCR beta chain was sequenced for a study of blood T cell repertoires in COVID-19. Study-wide context: PBMCs, B-cell-depleted T cells, or T cells provided the cDNA or gDNA that made up the material.

This CDR3 has 13 amino acids. Germline V CDR1 and CDR2: SGHKS, YYEKEE (reference sequence). Trimming shortened V by 0 bases and J by 1 base, and 5 bases separated the two germline ends. Sequenced by immunoSEQ multiplex PCR; TCRdb stores in-frame clones only, minus some. Of approximately 270,000 clones listed, about 90% are singletons. Cohorts were assigned according to the clinical history that participants reported. The receptor's source is a human donor in a cohort exposed to, infected with or recovered from COVID-19 (not recorded which). The donor label of this sample is uncertain. V and J are TRBV5-5 and TRBJ2-7; no reliable D call. Sample: PBMCs or T cells enriched from blood (not recorded which). The CDR3 loop is CASSLVTSYEQYF. The CDR3 bases are TGTGCCAGCAGCTTGGTTACTTCCTACGAGCAGTACTTC.